The source of this T cell receptor beta chain is a study of early T cells in non-severe SARS-CoV-2 infection. Study-level background: Alpha and beta chains were unpaired, from unsorted whole-blood bulk RNA.

Individual cDNA molecules carried attached unique molecular identifiers. MiXCR was run by TCRdb on the 5' RACE reads, yielding one entry per CDR3 protein. The sample lists about 100,000 distinct CDR3 sequences, around 13% seen once, with 6.2% in the top ten. Germline CDR1 MNHEY, CDR2 SVGAGI. With V trimmed by 6 bases and J by 8 bases, 6 bases remained unmatched. The CDR3 is made up of 13 amino acids. In its sample, this clonotype was seen many times. Its antigen is currently unknown. Study findings and constraints: VDJdb matching skewed toward anti-spike CD8 responses, missing private and CD4 specificities.

This receptor was obtained from an adult who was a healthcare worker with PCR-confirmed SARS-CoV-2 infection or an uninfected control (not recorded which). The rearrangement links TRBV6-5 to TRBJ2-1; 8 bases line up with TRBD2. Sequencing was carried out using whole blood. The CDR3 sequence is CASRSGSGHEQFF. CDR3 DNA sequence: TGTGCCAGCAGAAGCGGGAGTGGCCATGAGCAGTTCTTC.